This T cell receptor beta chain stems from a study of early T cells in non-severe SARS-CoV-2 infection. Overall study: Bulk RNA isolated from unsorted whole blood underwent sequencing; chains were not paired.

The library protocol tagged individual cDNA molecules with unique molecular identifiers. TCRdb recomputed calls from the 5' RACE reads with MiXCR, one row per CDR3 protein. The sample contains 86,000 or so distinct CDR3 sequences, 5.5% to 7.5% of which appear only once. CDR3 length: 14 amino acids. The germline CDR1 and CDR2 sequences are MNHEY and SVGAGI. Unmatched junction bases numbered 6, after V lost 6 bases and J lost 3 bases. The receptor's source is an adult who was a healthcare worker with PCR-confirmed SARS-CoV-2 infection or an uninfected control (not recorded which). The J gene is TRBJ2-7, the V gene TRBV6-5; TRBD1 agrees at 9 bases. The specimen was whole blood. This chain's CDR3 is CASSPDRGIYEQYF. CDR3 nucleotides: TGTGCCAGCAGCCCGGACAGGGGTATCTACGAGCAGTACTTC.